This T cell receptor beta chain was recorded in a study of blood T cell repertoires in COVID-19. The junction had 7 bases not matched to a gene; V was cut back by 5 bases and J by 0 bases. CDR3 length equals 16 residues. Germline values: CDR1 SNHLY, CDR2 FYNNEI. This clone showed up just once. Methods used by the authors: Amplified reference gene primers provided the basis for estimating nucleated cell counts. Data came from immunoSEQ multiplex PCR; TCRdb stores just in-frame clones and leaves some out. V, J and clone size reflect that table, while D and trimming were determined from the DNA. Among about 120,000 clones listed, less than 95% were seen once.

This TCR came from a human donor with active COVID-19. The donor label of this sample is uncertain. The chain is built from TRBV2 and TRBJ1-5; TRBD1 matches at 7 bases. The sequencing sample was made of peripheral blood. The CDR3 sequence is CASSTDRFRSNQPQHF. CDR3 coding DNA: TGTGCCAGCAGTACGGACAGGTTCCGTAGCAATCAGCCCCAGCATTTT.